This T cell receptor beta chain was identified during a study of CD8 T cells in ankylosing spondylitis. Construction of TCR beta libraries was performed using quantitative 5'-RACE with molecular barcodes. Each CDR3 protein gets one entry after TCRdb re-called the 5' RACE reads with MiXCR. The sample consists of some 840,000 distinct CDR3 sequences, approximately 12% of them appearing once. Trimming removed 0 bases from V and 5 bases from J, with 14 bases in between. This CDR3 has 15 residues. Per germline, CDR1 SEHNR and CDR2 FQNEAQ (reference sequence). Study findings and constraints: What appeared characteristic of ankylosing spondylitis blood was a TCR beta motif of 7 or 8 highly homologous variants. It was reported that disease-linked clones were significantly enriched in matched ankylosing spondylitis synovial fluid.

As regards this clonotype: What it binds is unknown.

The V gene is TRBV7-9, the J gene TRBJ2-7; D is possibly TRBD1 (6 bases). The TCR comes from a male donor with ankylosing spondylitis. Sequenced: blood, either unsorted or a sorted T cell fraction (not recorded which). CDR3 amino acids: CASSLAITGKDEQYF. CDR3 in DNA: TGTGCCAGCAGCTTAGCGATCACAGGGAAGGACGAGCAGTACTTC.